The rows below give T cell receptor beta chains drawn from one sample of a study of blood T cell repertoires in COVID-19. Clones were read by immunoSEQ multiplex PCR, and TCRdb kept only the in-frame ones, dropping some. Among about 250,000 clones listed, roughly 89% were seen once. Sequencing was performed on peripheral blood. All receptors come from a woman aged 60-75 years with COVID-19, enrolled during active disease. The CDR3 runs from the conserved cysteine through the conserved F or W. Fields, in order: D gene, V gene, J gene, clone size, CDR3 protein, CDR3 DNA. A D gene is named only where the DNA matches it firmly. Size is omitted from some rows. Given values are once, few, many or a class for expanded clones.

d_gene: .; v_gene: TRBV19; j_gene: TRBJ1-3; abundance: .; CDR3aa: CASTHGRRTSSGNTIYF; CDR3nt: TGTGCCAGTACTCATGGGCGGCGGACATCCTCTGGAAACACCATATATTTT
d_gene: TRBD1; v_gene: TRBV5-8; j_gene: TRBJ2-7; abundance: .; CDR3aa: CASSLTGGHEQYF; CDR3nt: TGTGCCAGCAGCCTAACAGGGGGCCACGAGCAGTACTTC
d_gene: .; v_gene: TRBV3-1/TRBV3-2; j_gene: TRBJ1-1; abundance: .; CDR3aa: CASSQDGGLFTEAFF; CDR3nt: TGTGCCAGCAGCCAAGACGGAGGGTTATTTACTGAAGCTTTCTTT
d_gene: TRBD1; v_gene: TRBV18; j_gene: TRBJ2-7; abundance: .; CDR3aa: CASSASGQSYEQYF; CDR3nt: TGTGCCAGCTCAGCCTCGGGACAGAGCTACGAGCAGTACTTC
d_gene: .; v_gene: TRBV3-1/TRBV3-2; j_gene: TRBJ2-1; abundance: .; CDR3aa: CASSQDLYNEQFF; CDR3nt: TGTGCCAGCAGCCAAGATCTGTACAATGAGCAGTTCTTC
d_gene: .; v_gene: TRBV19; j_gene: TRBJ1-5; abundance: .; CDR3aa: CASRRNGFNQPQHF; CDR3nt: TGTGCCAGTAGGAGGAACGGATTCAATCAGCCCCAGCATTTT
d_gene: .; v_gene: TRBV5-1; j_gene: TRBJ2-7; abundance: .; CDR3aa: CASSLRLTDYEQYF; CDR3nt: TGCGCCAGCAGCTTACGTTTGACAGACTACGAGCAGTACTTC
d_gene: .; v_gene: TRBV29-1; j_gene: TRBJ2-2; abundance: .; CDR3aa: CSVPLAANTGELFF; CDR3nt: TGCAGCGTTCCGTTAGCGGCGAACACCGGGGAGCTGTTTTTT
d_gene: .; v_gene: TRBV5-8; j_gene: TRBJ1-2; abundance: .; CDR3aa: CASSPLRGFNYGYTF; CDR3nt: TGTGCCAGCAGCCCGCTGCGGGGGTTCAACTATGGCTACACCTTC
d_gene: TRBD1; v_gene: TRBV3-1/TRBV3-2; j_gene: TRBJ2-1; abundance: .; CDR3aa: CASNERTGGPMSSYNEQFF; CDR3nt: TGTGCCAGCAACGAGAGGACAGGGGGCCCGATGAGCTCCTACAATGAGCAGTTCTTC
d_gene: .; v_gene: TRBV12-3/TRBV12-4; j_gene: TRBJ1-6; abundance: .; CDR3aa: CASTIGGQGLLHF; CDR3nt: TGTGCCAGCACCATTGGTGGTCAGGGTCTCCTCCACTTT
d_gene: TRBD2; v_gene: TRBV7-2; j_gene: TRBJ2-2; abundance: few; CDR3aa: CASSLSLAGGYTGELFF; CDR3nt: TGTGCCAGCAGCTTAAGCCTAGCGGGGGGGTACACCGGGGAGCTGTTTTTT
d_gene: TRBD1; v_gene: TRBV4-1; j_gene: TRBJ1-1; abundance: .; CDR3aa: CASSPRQGRVNTEAFF; CDR3nt: TGCGCCAGCAGCCCCCGACAGGGCCGGGTGAACACTGAAGCTTTCTTT
d_gene: TRBD2; v_gene: TRBV3-1/TRBV3-2; j_gene: TRBJ2-7; abundance: .; CDR3aa: CASSQDRLARVYEQYF; CDR3nt: TGTGCCAGCAGCCAAGACCGACTAGCTCGGGTCTACGAGCAGTACTTC
d_gene: .; v_gene: TRBV4-2; j_gene: TRBJ1-5; abundance: .; CDR3aa: CASSQEGGTRGQPQHF; CDR3nt: TGTGCCAGCAGCCAAGAAGGGGGTACCAGGGGTCAGCCCCAGCATTTT
d_gene: .; v_gene: TRBV6-5; j_gene: TRBJ1-1; abundance: .; CDR3aa: CASSPQIRNTEAFF; CDR3nt: TGTGCCAGCAGCCCCCAGATCCGGAACACTGAAGCTTTCTTT
d_gene: .; v_gene: TRBV19; j_gene: TRBJ1-2; abundance: .; CDR3aa: CASSIDVQTDYGYTF; CDR3nt: TGTGCCAGTAGTATAGATGTCCAGACAGACTATGGCTACACCTTC
d_gene: .; v_gene: TRBV5-1; j_gene: TRBJ1-1; abundance: .; CDR3aa: CASSLDRVGEAFF; CDR3nt: TGCGCCAGCAGCTTGGACAGGGTAGGAGAAGCTTTCTTT
d_gene: TRBD1; v_gene: TRBV27; j_gene: TRBJ1-5; abundance: once; CDR3aa: CASRHNPGTGKFMASNQPQHF; CDR3nt: TGTGCCAGCAGGCATAATCCCGGGACAGGGAAGTTTATGGCCAGCAATCAGCCCCAGCATTTT